This T cell receptor beta chain was recovered during a study of early T cells in non-severe SARS-CoV-2 infection listed by TCRdb under 2021. Background for the entire study: Bulk RNA from unsorted whole blood was used for TCR sequencing, so alpha and beta chains could not be paired. What the study reported, not specific to this receptor: VDJdb matching was skewed toward anti-spike CD8 responses, so virus-specific expansions were likely underestimated and private and CD4 specificities were missed.

In this sample, this clonotype turned up many times. The antigen it binds to is not known. Base qualities are not provided; no much larger clone lies one nucleotide away. The study was a case-control design nested within a healthcare worker cohort in London, UK, with weekly nasopharyngeal swab PCR tests and blood sampling. Healthcare workers were recruited during the week of the UK lockdown, between 23 and 31 March 2020, and followed weekly for up to 16 weeks. Library preparation employed 5' RACE. The reads were generated on a NextSeq 500. In the TCR library protocol, unique molecular identifiers were attached to individual cDNA molecules to correct for PCR bias and sequencing error. Sequencing covered both TCR alpha and beta chains, and within each sample the abundances of alpha and beta sequences were tightly co-correlated. For the original study's pipeline: Decombinator V4 was used to annotate TCR sequences for V gene, J gene and CDR3. TCRs were defined as expanded if a significant change between any two time points was detected under a Poisson model with p below 0.0001. Abundances of TCRs were expressed as counts per million after normalisation to the total number of TCRs sequenced in each sample. MAIT TCRs were defined by TRAV1-2 paired with TRAJ12, TRAJ20 or TRAJ33, and iNKT TCRs by TRAV10 paired with TRAJ18. VDJdb, accessed on 1 November 2021, was searched for TCRs annotated for CMV, EBV and SARS-CoV-2, and TCRs annotated for more than one antigen were excluded. TCRdb's own reprocessing of the public reads used fastp at Q25 and MiXCR and kept productive beta chains. Each CDR3 protein gets just one entry, which takes the most common genes and DNA from the rows behind it. TCRdb, not the original authors, processed these V and J calls. The sample table records about 110,000 distinct CDR3 sequences; 9% to 14% of these occur just once. Of the sample, around 3% falls within the top ten clones.

The cysteine opens and the phenylalanine closes a CDR3 of 12 amino acids. Only the CDR3 DNA stays, 36 bases, in frame from base 1. V trim: 4 bases; J trim: 8 bases; unmatched bases: 4. Per the germline V gene, SQVTM is the CDR1 and ANQGSEA is the CDR2. The chain is encoded by TRBV29-1 joined to TRBJ1-4, with 7 bases matching TRBD1. The TCR comes from an adult who was a healthcare worker with PCR-confirmed SARS-CoV-2 infection or an uninfected control (not recorded which). Sequenced material: whole blood. In nucleotide form, the sequence is TGCAGCGTTGGGGGGGGACAGGAAAAACTGTTTTTT. This gives the protein CSVGGGQEKLFF.